The next 6 T cell receptor beta chains were all read from a single sample in a study of cytomegalovirus exposure and HLA in healthy donors. The PCR made use of 60 Vbeta and 13 Jbeta primers. The protocol was immunoSEQ multiplex PCR, while the TCRdb copy is restricted to in-frame clones and leaves out a portion. The sample has under 200,000 clones, roughly 80% seen once; the top ten hold about 6%. Source material: PBMCs. Receptors were obtained from a man aged 35-49 years in good health and CMV-seropositive.

The chain recombines TRBV19 with TRBJ1-3, with 10 bases aligning to TRBD1. V trimming: 5 bases; J trimming: 1 base; junction bases outside the gene matches: 8. CDR1 is LNHDA, CDR2 SQIVND, per germline (reference sequence). This CDR3 is 17 amino acids long. The DNA for the CDR3 is TGTGCCAGTAGTCCCCGGACAGGGGGAAGGTCTGGAAACACCATATATTTT. Amino acid sequence: CASSPRTGGRSGNTIYF.

To note about this clone: Other DNA sequences from this sample encode an identical CDR3 as well. V and J are TRBV29-1 and TRBJ2-7, with D possibly matching TRBD2 (6 bases). CDR1 SQVTM and CDR2 ANQGSEA come from the germline V gene. V was pared by 3 bases and J by 6 bases, with 9 bases between. The CDR3 is made up of 11 amino acids. Here the CDR3 DNA reads TGCAGCGTTGAGGGCGGGGCCGAGCAGTACTTC. Translated: CSVEGGAEQYF.

V and J are TRBV4-1 and TRBJ2-3; the D gene is possibly TRBD1 (5 bases). V was pared by 0 bases and J by 0 bases, with 7 bases between. The CDR3 sequence is 15 residues long. CDR1 and CDR2 (germline): MGHRA, YSYEKL. CDR3 in amino acids: CASSQDRASTDTQYF. In DNA, the CDR3 is TGCGCCAGCAGCCAAGACAGGGCTAGCACAGATACGCAGTATTTT.

The V and J genes are TRBV27 and TRBJ2-3; 8 bases align to TRBD1. Trimming cost V 6 bases and J 0 bases; bases outside gene matches: 8. The germline CDR1 and CDR2 sequences are MNHEY and SMNVEV (reference sequence). The CDR3 extends over 16 amino acids. CDR3 sequence: CASRPRTGYSTDTQYF. CDR3 DNA sequence: TGTGCCAGCAGACCGAGGACAGGGTATAGCACAGATACGCAGTATTTT.

This clone showed up just once. The same CDR3 can be traced to other DNA sequences in this sample. The chain combines TRBV9 with TRBJ2-7; 9 bases are shared with TRBD1. V gave up 0 bases and J gave up 4 bases; unmatched junction bases: 2. The germline CDR1 and CDR2 sequences are SGDLS and YYNGEE. The CDR3 loop spans 14 amino acids. The CDR3 is CASSVEDRGYEQYF. DNA of the CDR3: TGTGCCAGCAGCGTAGAGGACAGGGGTTACGAGCAGTACTTC.

The gene calls are TRBV6-5 and TRBJ1-2; TRBD1 matches 8 bases. V lost 3 bases to trimming and J lost 1 base; unmatched junction nucleotides: 7. This CDR3 is built from 16 residues. Germline lookup yields CDR1 MNHEY and CDR2 SVGAGI. The CDR3 nucleotides read TGTGCCAGCAGTTATGTTATACAGGGGGTTAACTATGGCTACACCTTC. This translates into CASSYVIQGVNYGYTF.